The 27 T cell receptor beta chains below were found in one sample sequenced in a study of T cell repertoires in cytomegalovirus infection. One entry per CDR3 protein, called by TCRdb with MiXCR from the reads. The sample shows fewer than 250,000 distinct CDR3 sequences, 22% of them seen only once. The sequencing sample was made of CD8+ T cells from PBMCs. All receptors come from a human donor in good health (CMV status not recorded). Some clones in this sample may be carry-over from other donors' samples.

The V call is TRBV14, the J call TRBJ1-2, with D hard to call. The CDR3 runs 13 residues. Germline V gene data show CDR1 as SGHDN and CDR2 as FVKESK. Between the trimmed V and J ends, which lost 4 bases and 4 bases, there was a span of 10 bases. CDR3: CASSLGGFYGYTF. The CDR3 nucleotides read TGTGCCAGCAGCCTTGGAGGATTCTATGGCTACACCTTC. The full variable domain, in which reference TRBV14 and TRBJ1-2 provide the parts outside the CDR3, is EAGVTQFPSHSVIEKGQTVTLRCDPISGHDNLYWYRRVMGKEIKFLLHFVKESKQDESGMPNNRFLAERTGGTYSTLKVQPAELEDSGVYFCASSLGGFYGYTFGSGTRLTVV.

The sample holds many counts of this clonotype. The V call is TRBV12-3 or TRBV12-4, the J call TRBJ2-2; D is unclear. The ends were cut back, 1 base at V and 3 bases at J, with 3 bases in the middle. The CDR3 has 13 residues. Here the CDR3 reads CASSLGHTGELFF. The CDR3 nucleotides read TGTGCCAGCAGTTTAGGGCACACCGGGGAGCTGTTTTTT.

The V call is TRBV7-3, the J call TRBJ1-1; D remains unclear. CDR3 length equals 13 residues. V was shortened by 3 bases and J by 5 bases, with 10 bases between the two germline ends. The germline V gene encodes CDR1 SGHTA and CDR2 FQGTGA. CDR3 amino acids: CASSFKGGTEAFF. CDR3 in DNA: TGTGCCAGCAGCTTTAAGGGTGGGACTGAAGCTTTCTTT.

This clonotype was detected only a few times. The CDR3 protein is CASRFSGGAVETQYF. The CDR3, as DNA: TGTGCCAGCAGATTCAGCGGGGGGGCCGTGGAGACCCAGTACTTC. The chain uses TRBV28 and TRBJ2-5, with 10 bases matching TRBD2. J lost 5 bases, V lost 6 bases, and 9 bases had no gene match. CDR1 and CDR2 (germline): MDHEN, SYDVKM. The CDR3 runs 15 residues.

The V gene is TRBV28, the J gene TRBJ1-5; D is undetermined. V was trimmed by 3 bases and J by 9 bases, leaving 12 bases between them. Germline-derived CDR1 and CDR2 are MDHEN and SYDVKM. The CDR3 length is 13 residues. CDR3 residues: CASSFLSPSPQHF. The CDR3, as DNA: TGTGCCAGCAGTTTCCTTAGCCCGTCGCCCCAGCATTTT. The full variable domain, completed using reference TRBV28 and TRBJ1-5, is DVKVTQSSRYLVKRTGEKVFLECVQDMDHENMFWYRQDPGLGLRLIYFSYDVKMKEKGDIPEGYSVSREKKERFSLILESASTNQTSMYLCASSFLSPSPQHFGDGTRLSIL.

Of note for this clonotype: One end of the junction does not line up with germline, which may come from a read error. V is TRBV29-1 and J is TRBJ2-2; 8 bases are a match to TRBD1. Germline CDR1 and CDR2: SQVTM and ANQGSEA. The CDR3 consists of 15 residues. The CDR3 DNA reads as TGCAGCGCCTTGTCCGGGACAGGATTCTCCGGGGAGCTGCTTTTT. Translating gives CSALSGTGFSGELLF.

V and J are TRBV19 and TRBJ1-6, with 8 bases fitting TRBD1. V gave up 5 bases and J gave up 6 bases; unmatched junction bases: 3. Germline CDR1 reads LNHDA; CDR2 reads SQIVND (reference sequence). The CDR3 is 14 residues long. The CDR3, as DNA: TGTGCCAGTAGTCGTGACAGGGGTAATTCACCCCTCCACTTT. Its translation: CASSRDRGNSPLHF.

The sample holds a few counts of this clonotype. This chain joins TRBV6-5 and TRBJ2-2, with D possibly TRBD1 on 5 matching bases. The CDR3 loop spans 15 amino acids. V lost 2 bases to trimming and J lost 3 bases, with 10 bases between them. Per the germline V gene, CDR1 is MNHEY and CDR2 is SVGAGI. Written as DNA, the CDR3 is TGTGCCAGCAGTTACGGCCAGACAGACACCGGGGAGCTGTTTTTT. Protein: CASSYGQTDTGELFF.

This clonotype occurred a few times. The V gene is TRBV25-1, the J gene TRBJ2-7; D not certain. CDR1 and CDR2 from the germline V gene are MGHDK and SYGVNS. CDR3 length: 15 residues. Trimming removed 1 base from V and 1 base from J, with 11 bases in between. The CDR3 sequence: CASSEWGYNSYEQYF. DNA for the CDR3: TGTGCCAGCAGTGAATGGGGATATAATTCCTACGAGCAGTACTTC.

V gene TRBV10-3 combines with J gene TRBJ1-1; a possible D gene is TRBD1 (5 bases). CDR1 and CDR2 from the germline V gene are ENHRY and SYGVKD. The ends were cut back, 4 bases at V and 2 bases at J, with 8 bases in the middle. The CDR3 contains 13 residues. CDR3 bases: TGTGCCATCAGTGTCGGGGGAAACACTGAAGCTTTCTTT. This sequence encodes CAISVGGNTEAFF.

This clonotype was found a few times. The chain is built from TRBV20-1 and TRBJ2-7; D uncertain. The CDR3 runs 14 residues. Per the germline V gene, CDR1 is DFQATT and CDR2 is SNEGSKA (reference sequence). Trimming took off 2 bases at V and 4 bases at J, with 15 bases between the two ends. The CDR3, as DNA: TGCAGTGCTAGACGGCACGATAGGCGGTACGAGCAGTACTTC. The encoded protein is CSARRHDRRYEQYF.

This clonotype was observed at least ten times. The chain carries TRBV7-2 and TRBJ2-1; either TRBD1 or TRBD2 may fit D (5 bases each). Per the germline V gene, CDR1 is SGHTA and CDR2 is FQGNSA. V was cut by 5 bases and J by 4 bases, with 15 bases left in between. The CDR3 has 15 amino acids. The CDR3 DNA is TGTGCCAGCAGCCCAGACTGGGGGTCATACAATGAGCAGTTCTTC. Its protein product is CASSPDWGSYNEQFF.

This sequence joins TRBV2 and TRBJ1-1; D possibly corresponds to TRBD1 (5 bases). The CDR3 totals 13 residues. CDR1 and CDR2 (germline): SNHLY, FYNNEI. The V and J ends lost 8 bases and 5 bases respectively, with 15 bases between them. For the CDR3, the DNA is TGTGCCAGCCCCAGCGGCGGGGGAACTGAAGCTTTCTTT. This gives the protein CASPSGGGTEAFF. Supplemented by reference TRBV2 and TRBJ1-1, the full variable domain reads EPEVTQTPSHQVTQMGQEVILRCVPISNHLYFYWYRQILGQKVEFLVSFYNNEISEKSEIFDDQFSVERPDGSNFTLKIRSTKLEDSAMYFCASPSGGGTEAFFGQGTRLTVV.

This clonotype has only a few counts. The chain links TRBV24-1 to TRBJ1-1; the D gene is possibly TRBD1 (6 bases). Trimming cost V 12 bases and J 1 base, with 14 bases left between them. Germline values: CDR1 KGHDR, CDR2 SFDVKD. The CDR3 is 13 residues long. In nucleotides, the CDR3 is TGTGCCGCAGCGGACAGCTCGAACACTGAAGCTTTCTTT. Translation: CAAADSSNTEAFF.

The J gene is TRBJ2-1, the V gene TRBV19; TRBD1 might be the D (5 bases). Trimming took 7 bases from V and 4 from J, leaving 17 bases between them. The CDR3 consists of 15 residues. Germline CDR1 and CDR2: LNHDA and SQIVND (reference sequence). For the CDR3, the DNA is TGTGCCAGTACCCTGGGGCTAAACCAATACAATGAGCAGTTCTTC. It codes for CASTLGLNQYNEQFF.

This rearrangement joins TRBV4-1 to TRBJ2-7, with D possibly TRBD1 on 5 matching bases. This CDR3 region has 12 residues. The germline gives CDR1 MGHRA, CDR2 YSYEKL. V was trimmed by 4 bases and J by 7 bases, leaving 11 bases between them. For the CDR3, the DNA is TGCGCCAGCAGCCGAATTGGGGCGGAGCAGTACTTC. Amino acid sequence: CASSRIGAEQYF.

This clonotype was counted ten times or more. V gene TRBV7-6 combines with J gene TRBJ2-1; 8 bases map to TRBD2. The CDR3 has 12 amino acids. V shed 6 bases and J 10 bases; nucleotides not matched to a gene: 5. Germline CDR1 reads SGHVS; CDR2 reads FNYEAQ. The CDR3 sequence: CASSRGGAEQFF. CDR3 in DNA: TGTGCCAGCAGTCGGGGGGGGGCGGAGCAGTTCTTC.

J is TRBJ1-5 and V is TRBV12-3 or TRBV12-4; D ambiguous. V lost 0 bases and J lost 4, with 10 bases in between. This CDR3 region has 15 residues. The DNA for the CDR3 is TGTGCCAGCAGTTTAGCGCTAGAAGGGAATCAGCCCCAGCATTTT. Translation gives CASSLALEGNQPQHF.

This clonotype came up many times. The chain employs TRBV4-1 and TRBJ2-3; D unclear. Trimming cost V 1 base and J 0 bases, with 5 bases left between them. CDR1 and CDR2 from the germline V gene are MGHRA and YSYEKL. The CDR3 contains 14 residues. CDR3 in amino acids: CASSQVGSTDTQYF. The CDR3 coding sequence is TGCGCCAGCAGCCAAGTGGGCAGCACAGATACGCAGTATTTT.

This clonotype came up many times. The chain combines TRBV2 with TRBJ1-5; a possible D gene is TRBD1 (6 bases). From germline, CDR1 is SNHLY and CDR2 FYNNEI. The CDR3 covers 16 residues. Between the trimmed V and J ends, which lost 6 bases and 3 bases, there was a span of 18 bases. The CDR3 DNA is TGTGCCAGCAGGGGCGCCGGGACACGTTTCAATCAGCCCCAGCATTTT. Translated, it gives CASRGAGTRFNQPQHF.

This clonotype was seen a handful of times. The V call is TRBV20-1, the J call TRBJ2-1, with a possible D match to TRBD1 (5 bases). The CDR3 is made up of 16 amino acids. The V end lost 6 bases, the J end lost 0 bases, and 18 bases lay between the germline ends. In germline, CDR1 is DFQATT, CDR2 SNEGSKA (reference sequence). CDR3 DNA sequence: TGCAGTGCCCGATTTAAAGGGGAACCCTCCTACAATGAGCAGTTCTTC. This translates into CSARFKGEPSYNEQFF.

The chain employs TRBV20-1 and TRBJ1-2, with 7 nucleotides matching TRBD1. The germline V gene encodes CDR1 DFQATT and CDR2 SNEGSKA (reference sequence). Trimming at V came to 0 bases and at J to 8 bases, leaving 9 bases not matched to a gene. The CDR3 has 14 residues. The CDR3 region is CSARDPRQGVGYTF. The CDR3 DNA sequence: TGCAGTGCTAGAGATCCAAGGCAGGGGGTCGGCTACACCTTC.

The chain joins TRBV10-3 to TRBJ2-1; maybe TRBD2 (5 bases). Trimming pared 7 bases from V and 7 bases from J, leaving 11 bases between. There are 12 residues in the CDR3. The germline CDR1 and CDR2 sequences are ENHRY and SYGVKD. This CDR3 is CAITPGGNEQFF. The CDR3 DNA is TGTGCCATCACTCCCGGCGGGAATGAGCAGTTCTTC.

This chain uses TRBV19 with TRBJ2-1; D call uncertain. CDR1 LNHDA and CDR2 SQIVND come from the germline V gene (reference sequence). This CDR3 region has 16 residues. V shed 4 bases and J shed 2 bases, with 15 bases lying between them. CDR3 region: CASSKGCQPAYNEQFF. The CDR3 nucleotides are TGTGCCAGTAGTAAGGGATGCCAGCCGGCCTACAATGAGCAGTTCTTC.

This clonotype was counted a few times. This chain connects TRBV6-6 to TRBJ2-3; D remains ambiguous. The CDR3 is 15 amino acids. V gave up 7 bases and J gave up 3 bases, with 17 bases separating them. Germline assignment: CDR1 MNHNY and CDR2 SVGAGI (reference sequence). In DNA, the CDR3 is TGTGCCAGCACCGACGAGTGGGTTCATACAGATACGCAGTATTTT. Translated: CASTDEWVHTDTQYF.

The CDR3 spells CASSAGTDRISSPLHF. CDR3 coding DNA: TGTGCCAGCAGCGCCGGGACAGATCGAATCAGTTCACCCCTCCACTTT. The J gene is TRBJ1-6, the V gene TRBV6-1; 7 bases map to TRBD1. The CDR3 totals 16 residues. CDR1 is MNHNS and CDR2 is SASEGT in the germline V gene. V dropped 6 bases and J dropped 9; count of bases not matched to a gene: 14.

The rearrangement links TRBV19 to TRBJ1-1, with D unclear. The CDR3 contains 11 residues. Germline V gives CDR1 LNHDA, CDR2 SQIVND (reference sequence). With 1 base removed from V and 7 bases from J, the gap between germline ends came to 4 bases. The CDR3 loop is CASSIGIEAFF. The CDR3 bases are TGTGCCAGTAGTATAGGAATTGAAGCTTTCTTT. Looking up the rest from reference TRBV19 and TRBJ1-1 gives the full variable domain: DGGITQSPKYLFRKEGQNVTLSCEQNLNHDAMYWYRQDPGQGLRLIYYSQIVNDFQKGDIAEGYSVSREKKESFPLTVTSAQKNPTAFYLCASSIGIEAFFGQGTRLTVV.